A selection of T cell receptor beta chains follows, all from one sample in a study of blood T cells in healthy people across ages. In TCRdb, the 5' RACE reads were re-called with MiXCR into one record per CDR3 protein. The data contain about 1.8 million distinct CDR3 sequences, approximately 50% of them singletons. Material: blood. The receptors here all came from a woman aged 40 to 55 in good health. CDR3s include the opening cysteine and the closing phenylalanine or tryptophan. The D gene is left open where the match is weak. Not every row has a clone size; where given, it reads once, few, many or a size class.

size	D	V	J	DNA	CDR3
-	TRBD2	TRBV6-2/TRBV6-3	TRBJ2-3	TGTGCCACCCTTGGCGGGGGGCCCACAGATACGCAGTATTTT	CATLGGGPTDTQYF
-	TRBD1	TRBV6-6	TRBJ2-5	TGTGCCAGCAGCTGGGGACAGGGGGTTGGGGAGACCCAGTACTTC	CASSWGQGVGETQYF
-	TRBD2	TRBV27	TRBJ2-7	TGTGCCAGCAGTTTATTCCCTAGCGGGAGCTACGAGCAGTACTTC	CASSLFPSGSYEQYF
-	TRBD1	TRBV5-1	TRBJ1-2	TGCGCCAGCAGCCGGGACAGCCGAAACTATGGCTACACCTTC	CASSRDSRNYGYTF
-	-	TRBV6-1	TRBJ2-7	TGTGCCAGCAGTGGTACAGGGAAGACCTACGAGCAGTACTTC	CASSGTGKTYEQYF
-	-	TRBV5-1	TRBJ2-3	TGCGCCAGCGGACGTCAGGGGTTTGTCACAGATACGCAGTATTTT	CASGRQGFVTDTQYF
-	TRBD1	TRBV9	TRBJ2-7	TGTGCCAGCAGCGCACGGGACAGACACTACGAGCAGTACTTC	CASSARDRHYEQYF
-	-	TRBV29-1	TRBJ1-2	TGCAGCGGTAGTGGCTACACCTTC	CSGSGYTF
-	-	TRBV10-2	TRBJ1-6	TGCGCCAGCAGTGAGCAGCTGCTACCCCTCCACTTT	CASSEQLLPLHF
few	-	TRBV6-2/TRBV6-3	TRBJ2-1	TGTGCCAGCAAGCTGCGAAGTTACAATGAGCAGTTCTTC	CASKLRSYNEQFF
-	-	TRBV6-2/TRBV6-3	TRBJ1-5	TGTGCCAGCAGTTACTCAGGAGGGAATTTGGGCAATCAGCCCCAGCATTTT	CASSYSGGNLGNQPQHF
-	-	TRBV20-1	TRBJ2-1	TGCAGTGCAAATAAGGGGAGCTCCTACAATGAGCAGTTCTTC	CSANKGSSYNEQFF
few	-	TRBV6-2/TRBV6-3	TRBJ2-3	TGTGCCAGCAGTTTCTGGGCTGGTACGCAGTATTTT	CASSFWAGTQYF
-	-	TRBV29-1	TRBJ2-5	TGCAGCGTTGAAGGAAGGTACCAAGAGACCCAGTACTTC	CSVEGRYQETQYF
-	-	TRBV5-5	TRBJ2-1	TGTGCCAGCAGCTTGGAGGTTTGGAGCTACAATGAGCAGTTCTTC	CASSLEVWSYNEQFF
-	-	TRBV27	TRBJ2-2	TGTGCCAGCAGAGTTGAGGGGTCCGGGGAGCTGTTTTTT	CASRVEGSGELFF
few	TRBD1	TRBV27	TRBJ1-2	TGTGCCAGCAGGTCTTCAGGGGGGAGGATTTATGGCTACACCTTC	CASRSSGGRIYGYTF
-	TRBD1	TRBV29-1	TRBJ1-4	TGCAGCGTTGAAGACCCATTACGGGACAGTCTGTTTTTT	CSVEDPLRDSLFF
-	TRBD1	TRBV10-3	TRBJ1-6	TGTGCCATCAGTGAGTCGTGGACAGGGAATTCACCCCTCCACTTT	CAISESWTGNSPLHF
-	TRBD1	TRBV27	TRBJ1-2	TGTGCCAGCAGTCCAATGACAGGGTTAGCTAACTATGGCTACACCTTC	CASSPMTGLANYGYTF
few	TRBD2	TRBV7-9	TRBJ2-7	TGTGCCAGCAGCCCATTTACAGGGACTAGCACCTACGAGCAGTACTTC	CASSPFTGTSTYEQYF
-	TRBD1	TRBV7-2	TRBJ1-5	TGTGCCAGCAGCACAGGGGTAGAACCCCAGCATTTT	CASSTGVEPQHF
-	-	TRBV6-1	TRBJ2-1	TGTGCCAGCAGTGAAGGGACTACAGGCAATGAGCAGTTCTTC	CASSEGTTGNEQFF
few	-	TRBV2	TRBJ2-5	TGTGCCAGCAGTGGGGGATTAATAGAGACCCAGTACTTC	CASSGGLIETQYF
-	-	TRBV4-3	TRBJ1-3	TGCGCCAGCAGCCAAGATCCCGGGAAGGGAAACACCATATATTTT	CASSQDPGKGNTIYF
-	-	TRBV20-1	TRBJ1-4	TGCAGTGCTAGAGAAAGGATCCTTAATGAAAAACTGTTTTTT	CSARERILNEKLFF
-	-	TRBV7-9	TRBJ2-1	TGTGCCAGCAGCAAGGGGGACGGGACCTACAATGAGCAGTTCTTC	CASSKGDGTYNEQFF
few	-	TRBV7-9	TRBJ2-5	TGTGCCAGCAGCCGGCGGAGGGGGACAGACCAAGAGACCCAGTACTTC	CASSRRRGTDQETQYF
-	-	TRBV3-1	TRBJ2-1	TGTGCCAGCAGCCCCCCCGGGGCTTGGTCCTACAATGAGCAGTTCTTC	CASSPPGAWSYNEQFF
-	-	TRBV6-5	TRBJ1-4	TGTGCCAGCAGTTACTCGGCTTCCAGGGGTAATGAAAAACTGTTTTTT	CASSYSASRGNEKLFF
-	-	TRBV11-2	TRBJ2-3	TGTGCCAGCAGCCACTCGGTAGGCACAACAGATACGCAGTATTTT	CASSHSVGTTDTQYF
-	TRBD2	TRBV20-1	TRBJ2-5	TGCAGTGCTAGCAGCGGGATGATGGGACAAGAGACCCAGTACTTC	CSASSGMMGQETQYF
-	-	TRBV12-3/TRBV12-4	TRBJ2-7	TGTGCCAGCAGCCCCACCGTTGGGGGGCGTTACGAGCAGTACTTC	CASSPTVGGRYEQYF
-	-	TRBV29-1	TRBJ2-3	TGCAGCGTTGAAGGCCCCCCGGAGAGCACAGATACGCAGTATTTT	CSVEGPPESTDTQYF
-	-	TRBV25-1	TRBJ2-5	TGTGCCAGCAGTGAAGGGGTTGGGGCCCAGTACTTC	CASSEGVGAQYF
few	-	TRBV7-2	TRBJ1-2	TGTGCCAGCAGCCCGGCGCGGGGAACGATTTTAAACTATGGCTACACCTTC	CASSPARGTILNYGYTF
-	TRBD1	TRBV7-9	TRBJ1-2	TGTGCCAGCAGCTTAACCGGACAGGACCTTAAGGGCTACACCTTC	CASSLTGQDLKGYTF
-	-	TRBV2	TRBJ1-2	TGTGCCAGCAGTGAAGCGCTGTCAGCCAACTATGGCTACACCTTC	CASSEALSANYGYTF
-	TRBD1	TRBV28	TRBJ1-6	TGTGCCAGCAGATGGGGGACAGGGAATTCACCCCTCCACTTT	CASRWGTGNSPLHF
-	TRBD1	TRBV7-7	TRBJ2-3	TGTGCTAGCAGCTTGGCCGGGACAGCCCCCACAGATACGCAGTATTTT	CASSLAGTAPTDTQYF